What follows are 27 T cell receptor beta chains derived from one specimen sequenced in a study of Ad26.COV2.S vaccination and SARS-CoV-2 variants (dated by TCRdb to the early 2020s). The method was the immunoSEQ multiplex PCR assay. Here the immuneACCESS table is served through TCRdb, limited to in-frame sequences with V and J called. Missing clones are a known gap in these copies; in checked studies unresolved V genes cover under half, and the rest lacks a known reason. This sample has about 350,000 clones in its table, and more than 85% of those were observed once. The ten largest clones capture roughly 4.8% of the sample. Reading the label with the study, this specimen's treatment or condition is: 15 to 20 received Ad26.COV2.S at low or high dose, single or two shots; several received placebo; per-sample allocation not given. For vaccine and placebo recipients, repertoires were sequenced using samples collected on day 63 after the first injection.

Sequences were derived from peripheral blood, sampled in a trial of Ad26.COV2.S vaccine versus placebo. The source is a person between 18 and 60 years old who received the Ad26.COV2.S COVID-19 vaccine or a placebo.

The chain couples TRBV9 to TRBJ2-7, with D perhaps assigned TRBD1 or TRBD2 (5 bases each). Per germline, CDR1 SGDLS and CDR2 YYNGEE. The CDR3 is 14 amino acids. The V end lost 0 bases, the J end lost 3 bases, and 10 bases lay between the germline ends. The CDR3 coding sequence is TGTGCCAGCAGCGTAGGAGGGGAAGGCTACGAGCAGTACTTC. Translating gives CASSVGGEGYEQYF.

The chain combines TRBV13 with TRBJ2-1; D is unclear. V was shortened by 1 base and J by 7 bases, with 14 bases between the two germline ends. The CDR3 length is 15 residues. Germline V gene lookup returns CDR1 PRHDT and CDR2 FYEKMQ (reference sequence). CDR3 sequence (DNA): TGTGCCAGCAGCTTAGCGTTACTGTCTAAGAATGAGCAGTTCTTC. The encoded protein is CASSLALLSKNEQFF.

DNA of the CDR3: TGTGCCAGCCGGGCCACCTACGAGCAGTACTTC. Its translation: CASRATYEQYF. The chain recombines TRBV5-5 with TRBJ2-7, with D unclear. CDR1 and CDR2 (germline): SGHKS, YYEKEE (reference sequence). CDR3 size: 11 residues. The germline V and J ends were trimmed by 7 bases and 2 bases, with 7 bases remaining between them.

This clone was seen a single time. The V and J genes are TRBV3-1 (or the pseudogene TRBV3-2) and TRBJ2-5; the D is unclear. Germline CDR1 reads LGHDT; CDR2 reads YNNKEL (reference sequence). The CDR3 is made up of 14 amino acids. The ends were cut back, 1 base at V and 2 bases at J, with 8 bases in the middle. CDR3 coding DNA: TGTGCCAGCAGCCAAGTCCCAGATCAAGAGACCCAGTACTTC. Translating gives CASSQVPDQETQYF.

The chain employs TRBV6-5 and TRBJ2-1; 9 bases fit TRBD1. Germline loops: CDR1 MNHEY, CDR2 SVGAGI. Germline trimming cut 6 bases from V and 10 bases from J; bases unmatched to any gene: 7. The CDR3 runs 13 residues. The CDR3 region is CASRTGGFEEQFF. For the CDR3, the DNA is TGTGCCAGCAGGACAGGGGGTTTTGAAGAGCAGTTCTTC.

The chain carries TRBV4-2 and TRBJ1-1, with D maybe TRBD1 (5 bases). Germline loops: CDR1 LGHNA, CDR2 YNFKEQ. CDR3 length: 17 amino acids. The V and J ends lost 0 bases and 4 bases respectively, with 18 bases between them. CDR3 nucleotide sequence: TGTGCCAGCAGCCAAGATTCGGGGCAGAGTCTTTCCACTGAAGCTTTCTTT. Amino acid sequence: CASSQDSGQSLSTEAFF.

This chain joins TRBV28 and TRBJ1-1; possibly TRBD1 for D (5 bases). The CDR3 runs to 13 residues. Trimming stripped 6 bases from V and 4 bases from J, with 12 bases between. Germline lookup yields CDR1 MDHEN and CDR2 SYDVKM. The CDR3 coding sequence is TGTGCCAGCAGCCCCCGGGGCTTCACTGAAGCTTTCTTT. It yields the protein CASSPRGFTEAFF.

The chain couples TRBV2 to TRBJ2-3, with 9 bases aligning to TRBD1. The CDR3 runs 15 residues. The V segment lost 5 bases and the J segment 1 base; nucleotides outside the gene matches: 4. Germline loops: CDR1 SNHLY, CDR2 FYNNEI. The DNA of the CDR3 is TGTGCCAGCAGTAACCGGGACAGGGGCACAGATACGCAGTATTTT. Translation: CASSNRDRGTDTQYF.

The V and J genes are TRBV3-1 (or the pseudogene TRBV3-2) and TRBJ1-6; 8 bases are shared with TRBD1. In germline, CDR1 is LGHDT, CDR2 YNNKEL (reference sequence). The ends lost 4 bases at V and 5 bases at J; junction bases unmatched: 4. There are 15 residues in the CDR3. The CDR3 here is CASSRRGLDNSPLHF. The CDR3 DNA reads as TGTGCCAGCAGCCGCAGGGGGCTCGATAATTCACCCCTCCACTTT.

This chain connects TRBV5-1 to TRBJ1-6, with D possibly being TRBD1 (5 bases). The CDR3 spans 17 residues. Germline V gives CDR1 SGHRS, CDR2 YFSETQ. Trimming stripped 0 bases from V and 1 base from J, with 11 bases between. This CDR3 reads CASSLEQGASYNSPLHF. CDR3 nucleotides: TGCGCCAGCAGCTTGGAGCAGGGTGCGTCCTATAATTCACCCCTCCACTTT.

This rearrangement joins TRBV2 to TRBJ2-3; perhaps TRBD1 as D (6 bases). The CDR3 length is 13 residues. Germline CDR1 reads SNHLY; CDR2 reads FYNNEI. Trimming cost V 7 bases and J 6 bases, with 14 bases left between them. The CDR3 DNA follows: TGTGCCAGCACCTTCATGACAGGCGATACGCAGTATTTT. Residues: CASTFMTGDTQYF. The whole variable domain, remainder taken from reference TRBV2 and TRBJ2-3, is EPEVTQTPSHQVTQMGQEVILRCVPISNHLYFYWYRQILGQKVEFLVSFYNNEISEKSEIFDDQFSVERPDGSNFTLKIRSTKLEDSAMYFCASTFMTGDTQYFGPGTRLTVL.

V is TRBV7-9 and J is TRBJ1-4; D might be TRBD1 (5 bases). The germline CDR1 and CDR2 sequences are SEHNR and FQNEAQ (reference sequence). The CDR3 is made up of 14 amino acids. The V end lost 1 base, the J end lost 6 bases, and 9 bases lay between the germline ends. CDR3 sequence reads: CASSLGQGHEKLFF. Here the CDR3 DNA reads TGTGCCAGCAGCTTAGGGCAGGGCCATGAAAAACTGTTTTTT.

V gene TRBV4-1 combines with J gene TRBJ1-2, with D possibly TRBD1 on 5 matching bases. Germline CDR1 and CDR2: MGHRA and YSYEKL. CDR3 length: 13 amino acids. The V and J ends lost 0 bases and 8 bases respectively, with 10 bases between them. The CDR3 spells CASSQDQGWGYTF. CDR3 sequence (DNA): TGCGCCAGCAGCCAAGACCAGGGCTGGGGCTACACCTTC.

This clone showed up just a few times. The V call is TRBV27, the J call TRBJ1-4; no definite D call. This CDR3 region has 15 residues. V gave up 0 bases and J gave up 0 bases, with 5 bases separating them. CDR1 and CDR2 from the germline V gene are MNHEY and SMNVEV (reference sequence). The CDR3 DNA reads as TGTGCCAGCAGTTTATCGAGAGCAACTAATGAAAAACTGTTTTTT. Translating it yields CASSLSRATNEKLFF. Filled out from reference TRBV27 and TRBJ1-4, the complete variable domain reads EAQVTQNPRYLITVTGKKLTVTCSQNMNHEYMSWYRQDPGLGLRQIYYSMNVEVTDKGDVPEGYKVSRKEKRNFPLILESPSPNQTSLYFCASSLSRATNEKLFFGSGTQLSVL.

This rearrangement joins TRBV28 to TRBJ1-2; D is ambiguous. The germline gives CDR1 MDHEN, CDR2 SYDVKM. Trimming removed 6 bases from V and 4 bases from J, with 9 bases in between. CDR3 length: 12 residues. The CDR3 DNA reads as TGTGCCAGCAGGGACGGAGGCTATGGCTACACCTTC. This codes for CASRDGGYGYTF.

The V call is TRBV9, the J call TRBJ2-3; TRBD2 aligns across 8 bases. The CDR3 covers 15 residues. The trim removed 1 base at V and 0 bases at J, leaving 1 base unmatched. CDR1 is SGDLS and CDR2 is YYNGEE in the germline V gene. CDR3 amino acids: CASSVSSGSTDTQYF. CDR3 sequence (DNA): TGTGCCAGCAGCGTATCTAGCGGGAGCACAGATACGCAGTATTTT.

The V gene is TRBV7-9, the J gene TRBJ2-7; D possibly matches TRBD1 or TRBD2 (5 bases each). The CDR3 is made up of 13 amino acids. Trimming took 11 bases from V and 5 from J, leaving 19 bases between them. Germline lookup yields CDR1 SEHNR and CDR2 FQNEAQ (reference sequence). As DNA, the CDR3 is TGTGCCTCCCGGGGCGCAGGTTTAAACGAGCAGTACTTC. It codes for CASRGAGLNEQYF. Full variable domain (remainder filled in from reference TRBV7-9 and TRBJ2-7): DTGVSQNPRHKITKRGQNVTFRCDPISEHNRLYWYRQTLGQGPEFLTYFQNEAQLEKSRLLSDRFSAERPKGSFSTLEIQRTEQGDSAMYLCASRGAGLNEQYFGPGTRLTVT.

The rearrangement joins TRBV13 to TRBJ1-1; maybe TRBD1 (6 bases). V gave up 5 bases and J gave up 7 bases, with 14 bases separating them. The CDR3 loop spans 13 amino acids. In germline, CDR1 is PRHDT, CDR2 FYEKMQ (reference sequence). This CDR3 is CASSPTQGIEAFF. The DNA of the CDR3 is TGTGCCAGCAGCCCGACCCAGGGGATTGAAGCTTTCTTT. The whole variable domain, filled in from reference TRBV13 and TRBJ1-1, reads AAGVIQSPRHLIKEKRETATLKCYPIPRHDTVYWYQQGPGQDPQFLISFYEKMQSDKGSIPDRFSAQQFSDYHSELNMSSLELGDSALYFCASSPTQGIEAFFGQGTRLTVV.

The chain couples TRBV7-9 to TRBJ2-1; D unclear. CDR3 length equals 13 residues. V gave up 1 base and J gave up 6 bases, with 7 bases separating them. Germline V gives CDR1 SEHNR, CDR2 FQNEAQ (reference sequence). The CDR3 DNA is TGTGCCAGCAGCTTAGAGGGATTCAATGAGCAGTTCTTC. It specifies CASSLEGFNEQFF.

V gene TRBV7-9 combines with J gene TRBJ2-4; D gene uncertain. Per germline, CDR1 SEHNR and CDR2 FQNEAQ (reference sequence). The V gene lost 3 bases and the J gene lost 5 bases, with 8 bases spanning the gap. This CDR3 comprises 13 residues. The CDR3, as DNA: TGTGCCAGCAGCTTCGCAGAGCAAAACATTCAGTACTTC. Residues: CASSFAEQNIQYF.

The J gene is TRBJ2-6, the V gene TRBV27, with D possibly TRBD1 on 6 matching bases. V was pared by 4 bases and J by 0 bases, with 16 bases between. This CDR3 spans 18 amino acids. From germline, CDR1 is MNHEY and CDR2 SMNVEV (reference sequence). The CDR3 DNA sequence: TGTGCCAGCAGTTCCCCGGGCAGGGGCCGCTCTGGGGCCAACGTCCTGACTTTC. Translated: CASSSPGRGRSGANVLTF. The full variable domain, in which reference TRBV27 and TRBJ2-6 provide the parts outside the CDR3, is EAQVTQNPRYLITVTGKKLTVTCSQNMNHEYMSWYRQDPGLGLRQIYYSMNVEVTDKGDVPEGYKVSRKEKRNFPLILESPSPNQTSLYFCASSSPGRGRSGANVLTFGAGSRLTVL.

The chain links TRBV6-1 to TRBJ1-1; TRBD1 matches at 7 bases. Looked up from germline, CDR1 is MNHNS and CDR2 is SASEGT. J was trimmed by 2 bases and V by 4 bases; bases with no gene match: 16. This CDR3 has 18 residues. DNA of the CDR3: TGTGCCAGCAGTGCAAAACAGGGGCTGGGTCGGCAAAACACTGAAGCTTTCTTT. Translated, it gives CASSAKQGLGRQNTEAFF.

This clone came up once. V and J are TRBV28 and TRBJ1-5; 7 nucleotides match TRBD1. The CDR3 totals 16 residues. CDR1 is MDHEN, CDR2 SYDVKM, per germline. After removal of 6 bases from V and 4 bases from J, the junction contained 12 bases not matched to a gene. This CDR3 is CASRSTGAALNQPQHF. The CDR3 bases are TGTGCCAGCAGGTCAACAGGGGCCGCTCTGAATCAGCCCCAGCATTTT.

A remark on this clone: Other DNA sequences in this sample translate to the same CDR3. The chain links TRBV18 to TRBJ2-3, with D unresolved. Germline values: CDR1 KGHSH, CDR2 LQKENI. Trimming cost V 0 bases and J 0 bases, with 1 base left between them. The CDR3 has 13 amino acids. The CDR3 bases are TGTGCCAGCTCACCACCGAGCACAGATACGCAGTATTTT. Translation gives CASSPPSTDTQYF.

V is TRBV4-3 and J is TRBJ2-3; either TRBD1 or TRBD2 may supply D (5 bases each). The CDR3 totals 15 residues. The germline V gene has CDR1 LGHNA and CDR2 YSLEER. The germline V and J ends were trimmed by 2 bases and 3 bases, with 12 bases remaining between them. The CDR3 reads CASSQRPGTTDTQYF. CDR3 coding DNA: TGCGCCAGCAGCCAACGCCCTGGGACGACAGATACGCAGTATTTT.

V is TRBV5-6 and J is TRBJ1-4; the D is unclear. Trimming cost V 4 bases and J 4 bases, with 11 bases left between them. CDR1 SGHDT and CDR2 YYEEEE come from the germline V gene. The CDR3 consists of 14 residues. CDR3 residues: CASSPRAYNEKLFF. DNA for the CDR3: TGTGCCAGCAGCCCCCGGGCCTATAATGAAAAACTGTTTTTT.

The chain joins TRBV9 to TRBJ1-2, with 8 bases fitting TRBD1. CDR1 and CDR2 from the germline V gene are SGDLS and YYNGEE. Trimming removed 4 bases from V and 8 bases from J; junction bases left unmatched: 16. The CDR3 totals 16 residues. CDR3: CASSPGGGDRGAGYTF. The CDR3 DNA reads as TGTGCCAGCAGCCCCGGGGGAGGAGACAGGGGAGCCGGCTACACCTTC.